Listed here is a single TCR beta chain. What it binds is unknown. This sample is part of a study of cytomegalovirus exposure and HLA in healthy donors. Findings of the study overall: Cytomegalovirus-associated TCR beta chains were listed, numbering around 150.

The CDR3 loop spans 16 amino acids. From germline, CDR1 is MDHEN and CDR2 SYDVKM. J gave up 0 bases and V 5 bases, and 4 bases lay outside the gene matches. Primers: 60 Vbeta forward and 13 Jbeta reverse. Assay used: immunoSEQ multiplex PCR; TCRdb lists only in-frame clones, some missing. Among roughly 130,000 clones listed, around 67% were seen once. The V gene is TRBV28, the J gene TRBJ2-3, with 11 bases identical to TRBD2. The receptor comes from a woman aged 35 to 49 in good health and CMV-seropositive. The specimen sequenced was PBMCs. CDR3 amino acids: CASSRRLAGSTDTQYF. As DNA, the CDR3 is TGTGCCAGCAGTCGCAGACTAGCGGGAAGCACAGATACGCAGTATTTT. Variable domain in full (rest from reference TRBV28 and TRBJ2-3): DVKVTQSSRYLVKRTGEKVFLECVQDMDHENMFWYRQDPGLGLRLIYFSYDVKMKEKGDIPEGYSVSREKKERFSLILESASTNQTSMYLCASSRRLAGSTDTQYFGPGTRLTVL.